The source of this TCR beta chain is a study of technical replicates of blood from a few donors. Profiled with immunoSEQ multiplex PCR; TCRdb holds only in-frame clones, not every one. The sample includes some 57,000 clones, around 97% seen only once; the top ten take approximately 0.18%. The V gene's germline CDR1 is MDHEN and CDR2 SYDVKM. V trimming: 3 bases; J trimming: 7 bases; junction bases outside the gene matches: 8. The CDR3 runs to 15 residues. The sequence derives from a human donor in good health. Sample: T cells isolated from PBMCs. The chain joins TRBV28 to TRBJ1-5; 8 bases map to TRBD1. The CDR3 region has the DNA TGTGCCAGCAGTTTTTCACAGGGGGGGTACCAGCCCCAGCATTTT. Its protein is CASSFSQGGYQPQHF.